The 19 T cell receptor beta chains given below trace back to one sample, sequenced in a study of T cell repertoires in cytomegalovirus infection. Antigens of these TCRs are unknown. TCRdb itself ran the reads through MiXCR, one entry per CDR3 protein. The sample lists more than 250,000 distinct CDR3 sequences; 20% to 25% were seen once. This material consisted of cultured PBMCs, taken from culture after CMV antigen stimulation. These receptors all come from a human donor in good health (CMV status not recorded). Some clones in this sample may be carry-over from other donors' samples.

This clonotype was seen a handful of times. The chain joins TRBV5-5 to TRBJ2-7; 7 nucleotides agree with TRBD1. The length of the CDR3 is 16 residues. The trim removed 4 bases at V and 3 bases at J, leaving 13 bases unmatched. From germline, CDR1 is SGHKS and CDR2 YYEKEE (reference sequence). CDR3 protein: CASSGYPDRSFYEQYV. In DNA, the CDR3 is TGTGCCAGCAGCGGATATCCGGACAGGTCGTTCTACGAGCAGTACGTC.

J is TRBJ2-7 and V is TRBV19, with TRBD2 matching 7 bases. The CDR3 contains 13 residues. The junction had 5 bases not matched to a gene; V was cut back by 6 bases and J by 3 bases. CDR1 and CDR2 (germline): LNHDA, SQIVND (reference sequence). The CDR3 coding sequence is TGTGCCAGTAGCTTCACTAGCGACTACGAGCAGTACTTC. Protein product: CASSFTSDYEQYF.

The J gene is TRBJ2-7, the V gene TRBV7-2; TRBD2 might be the D (6 bases). Trimming took off 5 bases at V and 1 base at J, with 12 bases between the two ends. Germline V gives CDR1 SGHTA, CDR2 FQGNSA. The CDR3 spans 14 residues. CDR3 in amino acids: CASSRYSGSYEQYF. The CDR3, as DNA: TGTGCCAGCAGCCGATATAGCGGTTCCTACGAGCAGTACTTC. Together with reference TRBV7-2 and TRBJ2-7, the CDR3 gives the full variable domain: GAGVSQSPSNKVTEKGKDVELRCDPISGHTALYWYRQSLGQGLEFLIYFQGNSAPDKSGLPSDRFSAERTGGSVSTLTIQRTQQEDSAVYLCASSRYSGSYEQYFGPGTRLTVT.

This clonotype appeared many times. The V gene is TRBV7-8, the J gene TRBJ1-2, with TRBD1 identical over 7 bases. CDR3 length: 16 residues. Per germline, CDR1 SGHVS and CDR2 FQNEAQ. V shed 3 bases and J 2 bases; nucleotides not matched to a gene: 9. CDR3 DNA sequence: TGTGCCAGCAGCTTCATTTTGGACAGGTCGAACTATGGCTACACCTTC. It yields the protein CASSFILDRSNYGYTF.

This clonotype has a single count. The chain has TRBV28 and TRBJ2-3, with 7 bases identical to TRBD2. CDR3 length: 13 residues. The germline V gene has CDR1 MDHEN and CDR2 SYDVKM. V was clipped by 6 bases and J by 4 bases; unmatched bases: 4. CDR3 sequence (DNA): TGTGCCAGCAGCGAGGCGGGAGCAGATACGCAGTATTTT. Protein sequence: CASSEAGADTQYF.

This clonotype was observed at least ten times. V gene TRBV7-2 combines with J gene TRBJ2-3, with 13 bases identical to TRBD2. Germline-derived CDR1 and CDR2 are SGHTA and FQGNSA. This CDR3 is 17 amino acids long. The V gene end was trimmed by 1 base and the J gene end by 4 bases; junction bases not matched to a gene: 5. The CDR3: CASSLDGLAGVPDTQYF. The CDR3 DNA is TGTGCCAGCAGCTTAGACGGACTAGCGGGAGTCCCAGATACGCAGTATTTT.

The chain employs TRBV12-3 or TRBV12-4 and TRBJ2-6; D is unclear. The CDR3 runs 15 residues. Trimming took off 5 bases at V and 2 bases at J, with 10 bases between the two ends. CDR3 sequence reads: CASSLGVPGANVLTF. The CDR3 bases are TGTGCCAGCAGTCTTGGGGTACCTGGGGCCAACGTCCTGACTTTC.

This clonotype was counted ten times or more. The chain uses TRBV7-2 and TRBJ1-5; the D is unclear. Germline loops: CDR1 SGHTA, CDR2 FQGNSA. V lost 5 bases and J lost 2, with 10 bases in between. The CDR3 loop spans 14 amino acids. CDR3 sequence (DNA): TGTGCCAGCAGCAAGGTGGGTGGCAATCAGCCCCAGCATTTT. The encoded protein is CASSKVGGNQPQHF.

This clonotype was observed a handful of times. This chain uses TRBV5-4 with TRBJ2-1; 10 bases fit TRBD1. The germline gives CDR1 SGHNT, CDR2 YYREEE (reference sequence). Germline trimming cut 9 bases from V and 3 bases from J; bases unmatched to any gene: 9. The CDR3 covers 15 residues. CDR3 region: CAISGQGLIYNEQFF. For the CDR3, the DNA is TGTGCCATTTCGGGACAGGGGTTAATCTACAATGAGCAGTTCTTC.

The CDR3 coding sequence is TGTGCCAGCAGCTCTGGCTTGACTTCTATGAACACTGAAGCTTTCTTT. This codes for CASSSGLTSMNTEAFF. The J gene is TRBJ1-1, the V gene TRBV5-4; D gene uncertain. V gave up 3 bases and J gave up 0 bases, with 15 bases separating them. CDR3 length equals 16 residues. Germline CDR1 and CDR2: SGHNT and YYREEE (reference sequence).

In nucleotides, the CDR3 is TGTGCCATCAGTGAAGGACAGTCAAGACTAAGCTCCTACGAGCAGTACGTC. This sequence encodes CAISEGQSRLSSYEQYV. This chain uses TRBV10-3 with TRBJ2-7, with TRBD1 as a possible D gene (6 bases). Trimming stripped 3 bases from V and 0 bases from J, with 18 bases between. This CDR3 spans 17 amino acids. Germline lookup yields CDR1 ENHRY and CDR2 SYGVKD.

This clonotype was observed once. The chain uses TRBV6-2 or TRBV6-3 and TRBJ1-5, with 10 nucleotides matching TRBD1. The CDR3 has 20 amino acids. Germline CDR1 and CDR2: MNHEY and SVGEGT. V was pared by 2 bases and J by 3 bases, with 16 bases of the junction left unmatched. CDR3 in DNA: TGTGCCAGCAGTTACACCCACATTCCGGGACAGGGGACCCTCAATCAGCCCCAGCATTTT. It is translated as CASSYTHIPGQGTLNQPQHF.

In this sample, this clonotype turned up many times. V and J are TRBV6-2 or TRBV6-3 and TRBJ2-1; weak D call: TRBD2 (6 bases). The CDR3 is 14 amino acids. V gave up 7 bases and J gave up 14 bases, with 24 bases separating them. In germline, CDR1 is MNHEY, CDR2 SVGEGT. DNA for the CDR3: TGTGCCAGCACCGAAGGGCTAGCGACCCAAGGGAAGTTCTTC. Residues: CASTEGLATQGKFF.

This chain uses TRBV19 with TRBJ2-5, with 13 nucleotides matching TRBD2. The CDR3 runs 16 residues. J was trimmed by 4 bases and V by 5 bases; bases with no gene match: 7. Germline CDR1 LNHDA, CDR2 SQIVND (reference sequence). The CDR3 region is CASSGRGLAGRETQYF. CDR3 coding DNA: TGTGCCAGTAGTGGGCGGGGACTAGCGGGGCGAGAGACCCAGTACTTC.

This clonotype was picked up many times. The chain joins TRBV6-6 to TRBJ2-7; TRBD2 aligns across 14 bases. The CDR3 is made up of 14 amino acids. In germline, CDR1 is MNHNY, CDR2 SVGAGI (reference sequence). Trimming took 6 bases from V and 12 from J; bases not matched to a gene: 10. The CDR3 DNA follows: TGTGCCAGCAGGGATGGGACTAGCGGGAGTGTTCGGTACGTC. Encoded protein: CASRDGTSGSVRYV.

This chain uses TRBV2 with TRBJ2-5; the D is unclear. V was clipped by 3 bases and J by 7 bases, with 18 bases between them. Germline V lookup: CDR1 SNHLY, CDR2 FYNNEI. The CDR3 loop spans 15 amino acids. In DNA form, the CDR3 reads TGTGCCAGCAGTGAGCGGAGAAACGGTTTCGGGACCCAGTACTTC. This encodes CASSERRNGFGTQYF.

This clonotype appeared many times. The chain links TRBV7-2 to TRBJ2-6; unclear D gene. The CDR3 is 15 residues long. Trimming removed 5 bases at V and 1 base at J, with 9 bases between. From germline, CDR1 is SGHTA and CDR2 FQGNSA. The CDR3 protein is CASSPTPSGANVLTF. The CDR3 DNA follows: TGTGCCAGCAGCCCGACACCTTCTGGGGCCAACGTCCTGACTTTC.

The J gene is TRBJ2-5, the V gene TRBV20-1; D not certain. The germline V gene has CDR1 DFQATT and CDR2 SNEGSKA (reference sequence). The germline V and J ends were trimmed by 6 bases and 4 bases, with 12 bases remaining between them. The CDR3 runs 12 residues. The CDR3 reads CSARPGSETQYF. In DNA, the CDR3 is TGCAGTGCCAGGCCCGGGTCAGAGACCCAGTACTTC.

This clonotype showed up just once. The chain links TRBV7-2 to TRBJ2-7; D is possibly TRBD2 (5 bases). This CDR3 has 16 residues. Germline assignment: CDR1 SGHTA and CDR2 FQGNSA. The DNA for the CDR3 is TGTGCCAGCACCCGCCGTTGGACTCTAAGCTCCTACGAGCAGTCCGTC. Its translation: CASTRRWTLSSYEQSV.